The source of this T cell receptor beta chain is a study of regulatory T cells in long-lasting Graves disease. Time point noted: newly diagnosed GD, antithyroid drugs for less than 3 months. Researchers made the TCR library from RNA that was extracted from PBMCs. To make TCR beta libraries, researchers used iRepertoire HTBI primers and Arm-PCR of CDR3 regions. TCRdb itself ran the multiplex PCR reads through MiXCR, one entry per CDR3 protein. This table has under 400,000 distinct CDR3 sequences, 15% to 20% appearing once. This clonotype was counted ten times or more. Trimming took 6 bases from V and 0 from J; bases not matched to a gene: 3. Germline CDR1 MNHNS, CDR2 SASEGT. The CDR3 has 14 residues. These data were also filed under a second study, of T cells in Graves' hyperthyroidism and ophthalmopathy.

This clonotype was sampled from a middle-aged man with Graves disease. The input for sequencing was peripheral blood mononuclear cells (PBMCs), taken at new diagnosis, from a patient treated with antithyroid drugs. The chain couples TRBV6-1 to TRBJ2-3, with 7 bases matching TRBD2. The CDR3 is CASRNGGSTDTQYF. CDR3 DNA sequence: TGTGCCAGCAGGAACGGGGGGAGCACAGATACGCAGTATTTT.